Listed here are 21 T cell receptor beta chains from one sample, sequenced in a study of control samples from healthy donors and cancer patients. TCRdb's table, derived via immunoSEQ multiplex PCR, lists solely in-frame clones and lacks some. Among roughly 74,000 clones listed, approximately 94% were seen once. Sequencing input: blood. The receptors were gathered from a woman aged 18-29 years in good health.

In DNA form, the CDR3 reads TGTGCCAGCAGCTCTGGACTAGCGGGTTCTAGCACAGATACGCAGTATTTT. This sequence encodes CASSSGLAGSSTDTQYF. The V and J genes are TRBV7-9 and TRBJ2-3, with TRBD2 matching 11 bases. This CDR3 region has 17 residues. Germline V gene lookup returns CDR1 SEHNR and CDR2 FQNEAQ (reference sequence). Trimming at V came to 4 bases and at J to 0 bases, leaving 6 bases not matched to a gene.

The CDR3 protein is CASSRGNQPQHF. The CDR3 coding sequence is TGTGCCAGCAGTAGGGGAAATCAGCCCCAGCATTTT. The chain uses TRBV12-3 or TRBV12-4 and TRBJ1-5; possibly TRBD1 for D (5 bases). The CDR3 extends over 12 amino acids. With 5 bases removed from V and 4 bases from J, the gap between germline ends came to 6 bases.

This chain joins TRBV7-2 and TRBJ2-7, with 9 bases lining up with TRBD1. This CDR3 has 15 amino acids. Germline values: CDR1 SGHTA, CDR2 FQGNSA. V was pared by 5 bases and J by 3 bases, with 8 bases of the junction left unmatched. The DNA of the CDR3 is TGTGCCAGCAGCCCTTCCGGGACAGGGATCTACGAGCAGTACTTC. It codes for CASSPSGTGIYEQYF.

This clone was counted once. The CDR3 here is CASRLTGTSEQFF. The CDR3 DNA reads TGTGCCAGCAGGTTGACTGGCACAAGCGAGCAGTTCTTC. This chain uses TRBV12-3 or TRBV12-4 with TRBJ2-1; D gene unclear. V lost 6 bases, J lost 10 bases, and 16 bases lay in between. CDR3 length: 13 amino acids.

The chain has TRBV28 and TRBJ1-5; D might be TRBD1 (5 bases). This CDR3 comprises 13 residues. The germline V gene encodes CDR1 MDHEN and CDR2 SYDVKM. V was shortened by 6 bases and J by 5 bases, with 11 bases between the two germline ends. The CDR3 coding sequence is TGTGCCAGCAGGGGGACCGGGGATCAGCCCCAGCATTTT. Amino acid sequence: CASRGTGDQPQHF.

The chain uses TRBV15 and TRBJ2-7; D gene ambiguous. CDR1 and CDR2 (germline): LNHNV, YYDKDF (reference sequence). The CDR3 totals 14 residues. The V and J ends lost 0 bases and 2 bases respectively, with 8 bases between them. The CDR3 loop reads CATSREGLAYEQYF. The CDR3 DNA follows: TGTGCCACCAGCAGAGAAGGGCTAGCCTACGAGCAGTACTTC.

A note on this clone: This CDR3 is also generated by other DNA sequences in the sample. CDR3 region: CASSRTGGNSPLHF. The CDR3, as DNA: TGTGCCAGCAGCCGGACAGGGGGAAATTCACCCCTCCACTTT. This rearrangement joins TRBV7-9 to TRBJ1-6; 10 bases align to TRBD1. Germline CDR1 reads SEHNR; CDR2 reads FQNEAQ (reference sequence). The CDR3 sequence is 14 residues long. V was pared by 5 bases and J by 7 bases, with 2 bases of the junction left unmatched.

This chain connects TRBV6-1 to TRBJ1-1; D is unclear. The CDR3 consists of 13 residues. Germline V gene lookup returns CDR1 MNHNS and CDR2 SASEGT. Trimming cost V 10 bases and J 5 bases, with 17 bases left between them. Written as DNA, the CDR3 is TGTGCCACCCTTATGAGTTATTTGACTGAAGCTTTCTTT. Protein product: CATLMSYLTEAFF.

In nucleotides, the CDR3 is TGTGCCAGCAGGGGAGGGGCTTTAGGTGGCTACACCTTC. Translation: CASRGGALGGYTF. The chain links TRBV27 to TRBJ1-2; D may be TRBD1 (5 bases). The CDR3 runs to 13 residues. The V end was cut by 6 bases, the J end by 7 bases, with 15 bases between. Germline V gene sequence: CDR1 MNHEY, CDR2 SMNVEV (reference sequence).

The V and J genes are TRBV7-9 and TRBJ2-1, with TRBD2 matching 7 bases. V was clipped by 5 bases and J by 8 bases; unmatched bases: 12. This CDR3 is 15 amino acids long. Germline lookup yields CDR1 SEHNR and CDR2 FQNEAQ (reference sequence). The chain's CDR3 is CASSHMGGRSDEQFF. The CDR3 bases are TGTGCCAGCAGCCATATGGGGGGGAGATCGGATGAGCAGTTCTTC.

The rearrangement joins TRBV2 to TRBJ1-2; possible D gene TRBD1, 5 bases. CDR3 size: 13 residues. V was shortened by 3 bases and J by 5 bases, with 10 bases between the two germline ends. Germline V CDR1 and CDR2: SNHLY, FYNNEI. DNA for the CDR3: TGTGCCAGCAGTGACGGGGCCAGTTATGGCTACACCTTC. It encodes CASSDGASYGYTF.

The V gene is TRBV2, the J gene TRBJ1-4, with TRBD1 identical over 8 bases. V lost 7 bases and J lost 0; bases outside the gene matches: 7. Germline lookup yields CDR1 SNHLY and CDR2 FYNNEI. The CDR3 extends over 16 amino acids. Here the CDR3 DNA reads TGTGCCAGCAACAAACAGGGGGTTGCAACTAATGAAAAACTGTTTTTT. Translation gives CASNKQGVATNEKLFF.

CDR3 DNA sequence: TGTGCCAGCAGCTCCAAGGGGGTAGGCACTGAAGCTTTCTTT. Translation: CASSSKGVGTEAFF. This chain connects TRBV7-8 to TRBJ1-1; D possibly corresponds to TRBD1 (6 bases). The ends were cut back, 4 bases at V and 4 bases at J, with 13 bases in the middle. The germline V gene encodes CDR1 SGHVS and CDR2 FQNEAQ. The CDR3 totals 14 residues.

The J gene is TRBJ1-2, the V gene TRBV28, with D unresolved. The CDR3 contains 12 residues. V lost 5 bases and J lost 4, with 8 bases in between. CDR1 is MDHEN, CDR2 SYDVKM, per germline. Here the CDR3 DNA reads TGTGCCAGCAGTAAAGAGAGCTATGGCTACACCTTC. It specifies CASSKESYGYTF.

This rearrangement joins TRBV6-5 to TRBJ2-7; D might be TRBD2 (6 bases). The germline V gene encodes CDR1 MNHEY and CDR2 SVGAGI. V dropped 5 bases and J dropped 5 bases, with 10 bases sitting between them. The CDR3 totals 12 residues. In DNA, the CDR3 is TGTGCCAGCAGTCCCCGCGGGGACGAGCAGTACTTC. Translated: CASSPRGDEQYF.

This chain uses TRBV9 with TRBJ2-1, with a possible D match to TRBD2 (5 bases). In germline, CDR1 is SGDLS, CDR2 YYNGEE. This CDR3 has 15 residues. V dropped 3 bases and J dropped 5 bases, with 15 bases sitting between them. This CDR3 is CASSARDSRNNEQFF. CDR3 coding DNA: TGTGCCAGCAGCGCCCGGGATTCACGTAACAATGAGCAGTTCTTC. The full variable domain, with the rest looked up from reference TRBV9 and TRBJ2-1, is DSGVTQTPKHLITATGQRVTLRCSPRSGDLSVYWYQQSLDQGLQFLIQYYNGEERAKGNILERFSAQQFPDLHSELNLSSLELGDSALYFCASSARDSRNNEQFFGPGTRLTVL.

The CDR3 region is CATVGTGVTYF. CDR3 bases: TGTGCCACCGTAGGGACAGGGGTAACGTATTTT. The genes are TRBV6-5 and TRBJ2-3, with TRBD1 matching 10 bases. After removal of 10 bases from V and 14 bases from J, the junction contained 9 bases not matched to a gene. CDR1 and CDR2 from the germline V gene are MNHEY and SVGAGI. The CDR3 is 11 residues long.

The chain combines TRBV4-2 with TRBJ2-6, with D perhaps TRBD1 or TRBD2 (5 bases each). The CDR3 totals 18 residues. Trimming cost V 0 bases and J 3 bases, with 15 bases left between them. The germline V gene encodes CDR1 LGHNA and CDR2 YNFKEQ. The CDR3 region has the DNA TGTGCCAGCAGCCAAGAGGGGGTTCGCGTGGATGGGGCCAACGTCCTGACTTTC. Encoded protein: CASSQEGVRVDGANVLTF.

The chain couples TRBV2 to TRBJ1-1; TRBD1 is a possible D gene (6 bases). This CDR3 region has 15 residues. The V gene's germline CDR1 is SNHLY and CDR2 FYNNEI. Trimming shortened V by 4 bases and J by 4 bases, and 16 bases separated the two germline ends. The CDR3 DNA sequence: TGTGCCAGCAGTGGGGGGTGGGGGCTTGGCACTGAAGCTTTCTTT. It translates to CASSGGWGLGTEAFF.

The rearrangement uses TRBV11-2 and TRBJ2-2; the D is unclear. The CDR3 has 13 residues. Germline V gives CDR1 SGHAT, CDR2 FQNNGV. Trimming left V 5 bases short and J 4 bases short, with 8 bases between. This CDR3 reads CASSSEGTGELFF. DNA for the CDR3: TGTGCCAGCAGCAGCGAAGGCACCGGGGAGCTGTTTTTT.

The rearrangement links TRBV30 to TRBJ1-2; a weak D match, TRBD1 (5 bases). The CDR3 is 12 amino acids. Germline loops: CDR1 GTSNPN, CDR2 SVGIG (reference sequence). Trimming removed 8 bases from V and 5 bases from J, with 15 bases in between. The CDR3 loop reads CAPRRGVYGYTF. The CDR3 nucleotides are TGTGCCCCCCGGCGAGGGGTTTATGGCTACACCTTC.